This T cell receptor (beta chain) appears in the sequencing data of a study of radiation and T cells in renal cell carcinoma. Findings and limits, study-wide: Top tumor clonotypes rose in blood 2 weeks post-radiation, then contracted. Baseline intratumoral clonotype presence is unknown without pretreatment biopsies.

Germline CDR1 SGHNT, CDR2 YYREEE (reference sequence). The trim removed 4 bases at V and 8 bases at J, leaving 6 bases unmatched. The CDR3 contains 14 residues. Worth noting for this clone: Antigen specificity is unknown.

Specified time point: blood 2 weeks post-SBRT. Noted treatment: 15 Gy SBRT to primary tumor, nephrectomy 4 weeks later. After SBRT, blood was collected at 2 and 4 weeks, plus baseline. The patient's renal cell carcinoma had clear cell pathology. Only in-frame clones appear in the TCRdb table, and some are missing; sequencing was by immunoSEQ multiplex PCR. The table shows roughly 130,000 clones, with 81% occurring only once. This clonotype was obtained from a woman aged 60-70 years with renal cell carcinoma. This sample comprised blood, obtained from a patient whose treatment included radiotherapy and nephrectomy. This chain uses TRBV5-4 with TRBJ2-1, with TRBD2 identical over 10 bases. This CDR3 is CASSPGTSDHEQFF. DNA of the CDR3: TGTGCCAGCAGCCCAGGGACTAGCGACCATGAGCAGTTCTTC.